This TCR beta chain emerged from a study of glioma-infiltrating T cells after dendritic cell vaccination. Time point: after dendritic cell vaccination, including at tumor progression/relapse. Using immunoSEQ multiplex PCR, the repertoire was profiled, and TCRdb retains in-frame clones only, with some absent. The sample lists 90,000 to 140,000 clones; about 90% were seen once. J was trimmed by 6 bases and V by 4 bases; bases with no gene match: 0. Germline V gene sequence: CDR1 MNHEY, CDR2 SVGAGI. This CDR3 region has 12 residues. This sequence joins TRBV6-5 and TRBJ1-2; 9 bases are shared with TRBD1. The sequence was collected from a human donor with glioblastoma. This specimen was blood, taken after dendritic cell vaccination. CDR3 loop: CASSWTGDGYTF. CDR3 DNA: TGTGCCAGCAGTTGGACAGGGGATGGCTACACCTTC.